A selection of T cell receptor beta chains follows, all from one sample in a study of breast tumors, draining lymph nodes, adjacent tissues. Each CDR3 protein gets one entry after TCRdb re-called the multiplex PCR reads with MiXCR. The sample has 180,000 or so distinct CDR3 sequences; 30% to 35% are singletons. What was sequenced was axillary lymph node tissue. The receptors here all came from a female donor with breast cancer. Some clones in this sample may be carry-over from other donors' samples. Both conserved end residues are part of each CDR3. D genes are given only for firm matches. The size field is filled for only some rows; it gives once, few, many or a size class.

TRBV12-3/TRBV12-4,.,TRBD2,TRBJ2-7,CASSPTSGAASEQYF,TGTGCCAGCAGCCCTACTAGCGGGGCCGCTTCAGAGCAGTACTTC
TRBV28,many,.,TRBJ1-4,CASSLPAGASSEKLFF,TGTGCCAGCAGTTTGCCGGCAGGGGCTTCGAGTGAAAAACTGTTTTTT
TRBV12-3/TRBV12-4,many,.,TRBJ2-1,CASTRGNEQFF,TGTGCCAGCACCCGGGGGAATGAGCAGTTCTTC
TRBV7-9,many,TRBD2,TRBJ2-7,CASSPAASGTYEQYF,TGTGCCAGCAGCCCGGCGGCTAGCGGGACCTACGAGCAGTACTTC
TRBV15,once,.,TRBJ1-4,CATSRDGGENEKLFF,TGTGCCACCAGCAGAGATGGGGGTGAGAATGAAAAATTGTTTTTT
TRBV27,.,.,TRBJ2-7,CASSLSNYMSSYEQYF,TGTGCCAGCAGTTTATCGAACTACATGAGCTCCTACGAGCAGTACTTC
TRBV11-2,.,TRBD1,TRBJ1-5,CASSLDQSKGAMDQPQHF,TGTGCCAGCAGCTTAGATCAGTCCAAGGGGGCAATGGATCAGCCCCAGCATTTT
TRBV4-1,many,.,TRBJ2-2,CASSQLGRVSTGELFF,TGCGCCAGCAGCCAACTCGGCCGGGTGAGCACCGGGGAGCTGTTTTTT
TRBV4-1,many,.,TRBJ2-7,CASSHGAVYEQYF,TGCGCCAGCAGCCACGGGGCCGTCTACGAGCAGTACTTC
TRBV19,many,.,TRBJ2-1,CASSIKGHSSYNEQFF,TGTGCCAGTAGTATTAAAGGGCATAGCTCCTACAATGAGCAGTTCTTC
TRBV24-1,many,.,TRBJ2-7,CATSDLQTDHEQYF,TGTGCCACCAGTGATTTGCAAACAGACCACGAGCAGTACTTC
TRBV5-8,many,TRBD1,TRBJ2-6,CASSLMGQGANVLTF,TGTGCCAGCAGCTTGATGGGACAGGGGGCCAACGTCCTGACTTTC
TRBV20-1,few,.,TRBJ2-4,CSARGLGDLAKNIQYF,TGCAGTGCTAGAGGTCTGGGAGATCTAGCCAAGAACATTCAGTACTTC
TRBV6-4,.,.,TRBJ1-5,CASIGCLGSGDRTQHF,TGTGCCAGCATAGGATGTTTGGGGTCGGGGGATAGGACCCAGCATTTT
TRBV7-2,many,.,TRBJ2-7,CASSLGHSYEQYF,TGTGCCAGCAGCTTGGGACACTCCTACGAGCAGTACTTC
TRBV7-7,many,.,TRBJ2-7,CASSFQYREQYF,TGTGCTAGCAGCTTCCAATACCGCGAGCAGTACTTC
TRBV6-6,many,.,TRBJ2-7,CASSWTELAYEQYF,TGTGCCAGCAGTTGGACGGAATTAGCCTACGAGCAGTACTTC
TRBV6-6,many,TRBD1,TRBJ2-3,CASRPGQGAGFTDTQYF,TGTGCCAGCAGGCCGGGACAGGGGGCGGGTTTCACAGATACGCAGTATTTT
TRBV7-9,.,.,TRBJ1-4,CACSLTSGEKLFF,TGTGCCTGCAGCTTAACCTCGGGGGAAAAACTATTTTTT
TRBV20-1,many,.,TRBJ2-2,CSARGPTGELFF,TGCAGTGCCAGAGGTCCTACCGGGGAGCTGTTTTTT
TRBV30,many,TRBD1,TRBJ2-7,CAWSSGQGPRGEQYF,TGTGCCTGGAGTTCTGGACAGGGCCCCCGGGGCGAGCAGTACTTC
TRBV18,few,.,TRBJ2-1,CASSPQNEQFF,TGTGCCAGCTCACCACAAAATGAGCAGTTCTTC
TRBV20-1,.,.,TRBJ1-6,CSARDLTSGPNSPLHF,TGCAGTGCTAGAGATCTGACGAGCGGACCAAATTCACCCCTCCACTTT
TRBV3-1,many,TRBD1,TRBJ1-4,CASSLTGTGREKLFF,TGTGCCAGCAGCCTGACCGGGACAGGGCGCGAAAAACTGTTTTTT
TRBV19,many,TRBD1,TRBJ2-5,CASSMGQGAEETQYF,TGTGCCAGTAGTATGGGACAGGGGGCCGAGGAGACCCAGTACTTC
TRBV7-6,many,TRBD1,TRBJ2-3,CASSRGQGRTDTQYF,TGTGCCAGCAGCCGCGGACAGGGGAGAACAGATACGCAGTATTTT
TRBV5-5,many,TRBD1,TRBJ2-7,CASSQGTGSNEQYF,TGTGCCAGCAGCCAAGGGACAGGGTCGAACGAGCAGTACTTC
TRBV7-3,many,TRBD2,TRBJ2-3,CASSQTSASSDTQYF,TGTGCCAGCAGCCAAACTAGCGCCTCTTCAGATACGCAGTATTTT
TRBV4-2,many,TRBD1,TRBJ2-7,CASSQDFGTGETYEQYF,TGTGCCAGCAGCCAAGATTTCGGGACAGGGGAAACCTACGAGCAGTACTTC
TRBV29-1,many,TRBD2,TRBJ2-2,CSVVQLAGGTGELFF,TGCAGCGTTGTTCAGCTAGCGGGGGGGACCGGGGAGCTGTTTTTT
TRBV7-9,many,.,TRBJ2-7,CASSSGTLYEQYF,TGTGCCAGCAGCTCCGGGACCCTATACGAGCAGTACTTC
TRBV7-2,many,TRBD2,TRBJ2-1,CASSPTAGGRDNEQFF,TGTGCCAGCAGCCCGACCGCGGGGGGGCGCGACAATGAGCAGTTCTTC
TRBV24-1,many,TRBD2,TRBJ2-1,CATQRGGSLEQFF,TGTGCCACCCAGCGGGGGGGGTCCCTAGAGCAGTTCTTC
TRBV4-2,many,TRBD1,TRBJ1-2,CASSQGDRSKSYTF,TGTGCCAGCAGCCAGGGGGACAGGTCCAAATCCTACACCTTC
TRBV7-3,.,.,TRBJ1-6,CASSLGGAWGPPLHF,TGTGCCAGCAGCTTAGGCGGGGCCTGGGGTCCACCCCTCCACTTT
TRBV6-6,many,.,TRBJ2-1,CASSYGGNGNEQFF,TGTGCCAGCAGTTACGGGGGGAATGGGAATGAGCAGTTCTTC
TRBV9,many,.,TRBJ2-1,CASSVVLAPVSEQFF,TGTGCCAGCAGCGTAGTGTTAGCTCCGGTCAGTGAGCAGTTCTTC
TRBV7-2,many,.,TRBJ2-7,CASSSGGTYEQYF,TGTGCCAGCAGCTCCGGTGGGACCTACGAGCAGTACTTC
TRBV20-1,many,TRBD1,TRBJ1-5,CSAQGESNQPQHF,TGCAGTGCTCAGGGGGAAAGCAATCAGCCCCAGCATTTT
TRBV9,many,.,TRBJ1-2,CASSPGLTTVNYGYTF,TGTGCCAGCAGCCCGGGACTTACCACCGTGAACTATGGCTACACCTTC